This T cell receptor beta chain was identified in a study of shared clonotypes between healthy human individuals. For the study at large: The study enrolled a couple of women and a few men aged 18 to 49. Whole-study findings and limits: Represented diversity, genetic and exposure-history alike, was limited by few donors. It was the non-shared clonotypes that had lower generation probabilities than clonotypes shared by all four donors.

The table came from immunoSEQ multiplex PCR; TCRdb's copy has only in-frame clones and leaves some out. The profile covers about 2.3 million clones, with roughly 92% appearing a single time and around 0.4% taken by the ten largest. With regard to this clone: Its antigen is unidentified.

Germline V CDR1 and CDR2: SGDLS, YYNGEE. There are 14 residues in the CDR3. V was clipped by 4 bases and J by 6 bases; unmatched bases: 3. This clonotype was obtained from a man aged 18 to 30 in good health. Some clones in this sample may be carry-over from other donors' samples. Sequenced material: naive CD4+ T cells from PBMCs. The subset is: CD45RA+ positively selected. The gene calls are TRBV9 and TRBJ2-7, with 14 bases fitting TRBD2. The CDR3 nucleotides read TGTGCCAGCAGCTCGGGACTAGCGGGAGTCGAGCAGTACTTC. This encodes CASSSGLAGVEQYF.